The next 32 T cell receptor beta chains were all read from a single sample in a study of blood T cells in healthy people across ages. Together with a sample-barcoded 5' primer, a J-beta primer mix was included in a second PCR lasting about 6 to 11 cycles. MiXCR, run by TCRdb on the 5' RACE reads, gives a single entry per CDR3 protein. This sample has 600,000 or so distinct CDR3 sequences; 40% to 50% occur once, and the top ten carry 20% to 25%. The sample taken for sequencing was blood. These TCRs come from a man older than 75 in good health.

V gene TRBV7-9 combines with J gene TRBJ2-3; 12 nucleotides agree with TRBD2. V lost 5 bases and J lost 5; bases outside the gene matches: 5. The CDR3 runs 15 residues. Germline-derived CDR1 and CDR2 are SEHNR and FQNEAQ (reference sequence). CDR3 DNA sequence: TGTGCCAGCAGCCCCACTAGCGGGGGGCAAGATACGCAGTATTTT. This gives the protein CASSPTSGGQDTQYF.

This chain connects TRBV6-2 or TRBV6-3 to TRBJ1-6; D is unclear. CDR1 is MNHEY, CDR2 SVGEGT, per germline. Trimming pared 0 bases from V and 7 bases from J, leaving 10 bases between. The CDR3 totals 15 residues. The CDR3 reads CASSYSETTNSPLHF. The CDR3 coding sequence is TGTGCCAGCAGTTACTCGGAGACAACCAATTCACCCCTCCACTTT.

As for this clonotype: One end of the junction does not line up with germline, which may come from a read error. V and J are TRBV12-3 or TRBV12-4 and TRBJ2-1, with 7 bases matching TRBD2. CDR3 size: 15 residues. CDR3 amino acids: CVSSVPGLPYNEQFF. The CDR3 nucleotides read TGTGTCAGCAGTGTACCGGGACTACCTTACAATGAGCAGTTCTTC.

This chain joins TRBV2 and TRBJ2-5; 9 nucleotides line up with TRBD1. Unmatched junction bases numbered 17, after V lost 10 bases and J lost 11 bases. The CDR3 length is 14 residues. Germline V lookup: CDR1 SNHLY, CDR2 FYNNEI. In DNA, the CDR3 is TGTGCCACCACAGGGGGACAGGGCAGGAATGAGCAGTACTTC. Its protein product is CATTGGQGRNEQYF.

This clonotype was counted a few times. The V and J genes are TRBV7-2 and TRBJ2-3; 10 bases fit TRBD2. After removal of 2 bases from V and 4 bases from J, the junction contained 6 bases not matched to a gene. Germline assignment: CDR1 SGHTA and CDR2 FQGNSA. The CDR3 is made up of 16 amino acids. CDR3 region: CASSLMSGGGSDTQYF. The CDR3 DNA follows: TGTGCCAGCAGCTTAATGAGCGGGGGGGGCTCAGATACGCAGTATTTT.

The chain carries TRBV7-9 and TRBJ2-3; the D gene could be TRBD1 or TRBD2 (5 bases each). This CDR3 contains 15 residues. The V end lost 3 bases, the J end lost 0 bases, and 10 bases lay between the germline ends. Germline V CDR1 and CDR2: SEHNR, FQNEAQ (reference sequence). The CDR3 loop reads CASSLGRRSTDTQYF. The CDR3 nucleotides read TGTGCCAGCAGCTTGGGACGGCGGAGCACAGATACGCAGTATTTT.

Remarks on this clonotype: This sequence may be a read error, since a much larger clone differs from it by one base. The chain has TRBV6-6 and TRBJ2-5; TRBD2 aligns across 12 bases. The germline V gene has CDR1 MNHNY and CDR2 SVGAGI (reference sequence). The length of the CDR3 is 15 residues. Trimming at V came to 7 bases and at J to 11 bases, leaving 14 bases not matched to a gene. CDR3 sequence (DNA): TGTGCCAGCATCACTACTAGCGGGAGGCCCAATGAGCAGTACTTC. Translated: CASITTSGRPNEQYF.

This clonotype came up a few times. The CDR3 coding sequence is TGCAGTGCTTCCCTCCGAGGAGGGATCAAATATGGCTACACCTTC. Translation gives CSASLRGGIKYGYTF. The chain links TRBV20-1 to TRBJ1-2, with D unresolved. CDR3 size: 15 residues. V gave up 5 bases and J gave up 5 bases, with 21 bases separating them. Germline CDR1 and CDR2: DFQATT and SNEGSKA (reference sequence).

V is TRBV5-8 and J is TRBJ2-7; D remains unclear. Trimming cost V 1 base and J 5 bases, with 7 bases left between them. This CDR3 has 12 residues. The V gene's germline CDR1 is SGHTS and CDR2 YDEGEE. The CDR3 DNA follows: TGTGCCAGCAGCTTGAACCGCCACGAGCAGTACTTC. Protein sequence: CASSLNRHEQYF.

This sequence joins TRBV15 and TRBJ2-7; D not certain. Trimming cost V 0 bases and J 2 bases, with 17 bases left between them. The CDR3 runs to 17 residues. CDR1 is LNHNV, CDR2 YYDKDF, per germline (reference sequence). As DNA, the CDR3 is TGTGCCACCAGCAGAGATGGGGTGATGGCCCATCCCTACGAGCAGTACTTC. Residues: CATSRDGVMAHPYEQYF.

V and J are TRBV7-2 and TRBJ2-1, with D hard to call. Germline values: CDR1 SGHTA, CDR2 FQGNSA. The CDR3 totals 14 residues. V was clipped by 2 bases and J by 7 bases, with 12 bases between them. The DNA for the CDR3 is TGTGCCAGCAGCTTACAGATAGTGGTAAATGAGCAGTTCTTC. It translates to CASSLQIVVNEQFF.

The chain recombines TRBV7-2 with TRBJ2-1; 9 bases fit TRBD2. Germline V gene data show CDR1 as SGHTA and CDR2 as FQGNSA. CDR3 length: 15 amino acids. Losses at the gene ends were 5 bases for V and 6 bases for J; bases not matched to a gene: 8. The CDR3 DNA is TGTGCCAGCAGCCCATCCGGGACTAGCACCAATGAGCAGTTCTTC. Translating gives CASSPSGTSTNEQFF.

This clonotype was counted a few times. The chain employs TRBV7-9 and TRBJ2-6; D may be TRBD1 (6 bases). This CDR3 spans 16 amino acids. Germline V gene lookup returns CDR1 SEHNR and CDR2 FQNEAQ (reference sequence). V lost 5 bases and J lost 2, with 13 bases in between. Here the CDR3 reads CASSPTGTPGANVLTF. The CDR3 DNA follows: TGTGCCAGCAGCCCTACCGGGACACCTGGGGCCAACGTCCTGACTTTC.

This clonotype appeared a single time. The chain combines TRBV29-1 with TRBJ2-7; D gene unclear. The better agreement between TRBJ2-5 and the DNA end casts doubt on the J call. In germline, CDR1 is SQVTM, CDR2 ANQGSEA. The CDR3 loop spans 12 amino acids. The CDR3: CSVSDQKETQYF. For the CDR3, the DNA is TGCAGCGTTTCCGACCAAAAAGAGACCCAGTACTTC.

This clonotype was observed a few times. The chain's CDR3 is CASSGTSSSYNEQFF. The CDR3 coding sequence is TGCGCCAGCAGCGGGACATCGAGCTCCTACAATGAGCAGTTCTTC. V usage is TRBV5-1 and J usage is TRBJ2-1, with a weak D call TRBD1 (6 bases). There are 15 residues in the CDR3. Trimming left V 4 bases short and J 0 bases short, with 11 bases between. Germline assignment: CDR1 SGHRS and CDR2 YFSETQ.

This clonotype has only one observation. The chain carries TRBV20-1 and TRBJ2-4; D possibly uses TRBD1 or TRBD2 (6 bases each). The end of the DNA fits TRBJ2-7 better, so the J call may be wrong. The CDR3 contains 16 residues. Germline CDR1 reads DFQATT; CDR2 reads SNEGSKA (reference sequence). DNA of the CDR3: TGCAGTGCTAGAGATCTGGAGGGGGTCTGGAGGGACGAGCAGTACTTC. Its translation is CSARDLEGVWRDEQYF.

This clonotype showed up just a few times. The chain combines TRBV21-1 with TRBJ2-4; TRBD1 is taken as the D call from the table, unchecked against the DNA. TRBV21-1 is reported as a pseudogene. This CDR3 region has 17 residues. The chain's CDR3 is CASSSRGGVRAKNIQYF. As DNA, the CDR3 is TGTGCCAGCAGCAGCAGAGGGGGCGTTCGAGCCAAAAACATTCAGTACTTC.

A word on this clonotype: This may arise from a read error, as a much more abundant clone is one base away. The V and J genes are TRBV4-2 and TRBJ2-3; D call uncertain. V lost 2 bases, J lost 6 bases, and 9 bases lay in between. The CDR3 sequence is 13 residues long. In germline, CDR1 is LGHNA, CDR2 YNFKEQ. CDR3 sequence: CASSQRNGDTQYF. As DNA, the CDR3 is TGTGCCAGCAGCCAAAGGAACGGCGATACGCAGTATTTT.

Concerning this clonotype: A much larger clonotype is one base distant, so this may be a read error. The chain is built from TRBV7-2 and TRBJ2-3; D might be TRBD1 (6 bases). With 5 bases removed from V and 4 bases from J, the gap between germline ends came to 16 bases. Per the germline V gene, CDR1 is SGHTA and CDR2 is FQGNSA. The CDR3 length is 15 residues. This CDR3 is CASSATGQRADTQYF. As DNA, the CDR3 is TGTGCCAGCAGCGCCACGGGACAACGCGCAGATACGCAGTATTTT.

This clonotype was seen just once. This sequence joins TRBV5-1 and TRBJ2-5; D possibly corresponds to TRBD1 (5 bases). CDR1 SGHRS and CDR2 YFSETQ come from the germline V gene. CDR3 length equals 13 residues. The V gene lost 3 bases and the J gene lost 0 bases, with 6 bases spanning the gap. CDR3 loop: CASSSDNQETQYF. The CDR3 region has the DNA TGCGCCAGCAGCTCGGACAACCAAGAGACCCAGTACTTC.

The chain is built from TRBV7-9 and TRBJ2-3, with D possibly matching TRBD2 (5 bases). Germline V lookup: CDR1 SEHNR, CDR2 FQNEAQ (reference sequence). The V end was cut by 0 bases, the J end by 5 bases, with 18 bases between. This CDR3 comprises 17 residues. The CDR3 is CASSLATQASLLDTQYF. The CDR3 DNA reads TGTGCCAGCAGCTTAGCGACTCAAGCTAGCCTCTTAGATACGCAGTATTTT.

The chain links TRBV30 to TRBJ2-1, with D possibly being TRBD2 (6 bases). V was trimmed by 0 bases and J by 9 bases, leaving 12 bases between them. Germline V gives CDR1 GTSNPN, CDR2 SVGIG (reference sequence). The CDR3 runs 13 residues. CDR3 sequence reads: CAWSVLALGEQFF. The CDR3, as DNA: TGTGCCTGGAGTGTACTAGCTCTAGGTGAGCAGTTCTTC.

In its sample, this clonotype was seen a few times. V and J are TRBV13 and TRBJ2-1; 7 nucleotides agree with TRBD2. The CDR3 covers 16 residues. V gave up 6 bases and J gave up 0 bases; unmatched junction bases: 8. The germline gives CDR1 PRHDT, CDR2 FYEKMQ (reference sequence). The CDR3 DNA reads TGTGCCAGCAGTCCCACTAGCGCGAGCTCCTACAATGAGCAGTTCTTC. This gives the protein CASSPTSASSYNEQFF.

This clonotype has more than one count but fewer than ten. The gene calls are TRBV20-1 and TRBJ1-4, with 9 positions matching TRBD1. The CDR3 runs to 15 residues. Losses at the gene ends were 3 bases for V and 5 bases for J; bases not matched to a gene: 7. Per the germline V gene, CDR1 is DFQATT and CDR2 is SNEGSKA (reference sequence). This chain's CDR3 is CSARSGTGRNEKLFF. CDR3 nucleotides: TGCAGTGCTAGGTCCGGGACAGGGCGAAATGAAAAACTGTTTTTT.

The chain has TRBV12-3 or TRBV12-4 and TRBJ2-2, with unresolved D. V lost 6 bases and J 4 bases, leaving 15 bases between the germline ends. CDR3 length equals 15 residues. CDR3 sequence (DNA): TGTGCCAGCAGCCCCACTACGCCCGGCACCGGGGAGCTGTTTTTT. Its protein product is CASSPTTPGTGELFF.

This chain joins TRBV20-1 and TRBJ1-2; 11 positions match TRBD1. Germline values: CDR1 DFQATT, CDR2 SNEGSKA (reference sequence). With 6 bases clipped from V and 8 bases from J, the junction kept 8 bases outside the gene matches. The CDR3 sequence is 13 residues long. DNA of the CDR3: TGCAGTGCCTACACCGGGACAGGGGGAGGCTACACCTTC. It codes for CSAYTGTGGGYTF.

This clonotype turned up a few times. This chain uses TRBV7-2 with TRBJ2-3; D may be TRBD1 or TRBD2 (8 bases each). This CDR3 has 20 amino acids. The V gene's germline CDR1 is SGHTA and CDR2 FQGNSA. Trimming cost V 3 bases and J 5 bases, with 30 bases left between them. The CDR3 DNA follows: TGTGCCAGCAGCTTCGCCAGGGGGCTGACGGGAGGGCCTCGAGGAGATACGCAGTATTTT. Translated, it gives CASSFARGLTGGPRGDTQYF.

This clonotype showed up just a few times. V usage is TRBV6-6 and J usage is TRBJ1-3; D unclear. The CDR3 runs to 12 residues. Germline V gene lookup returns CDR1 MNHNY and CDR2 SVGAGI (reference sequence). Trimming removed 1 base at V and 4 bases at J, with 2 bases between. This chain's CDR3 is CASSYYGNTIYF. The CDR3, as DNA: TGTGCCAGCAGTTACTACGGAAACACCATATATTTT.

The chain couples TRBV20-1 to TRBJ2-1; no reliable D call. The CDR3 extends over 15 amino acids. Trimming shortened V by 5 bases and J by 2 bases, and 16 bases separated the two germline ends. The germline V gene encodes CDR1 DFQATT and CDR2 SNEGSKA (reference sequence). Here the CDR3 reads CSAPRPQGPYNEQFF. The CDR3 nucleotides are TGCAGTGCTCCTCGCCCCCAAGGCCCCTACAATGAGCAGTTCTTC.

The rearrangement joins TRBV19 to TRBJ2-7; possibly TRBD2 for D (6 bases). The CDR3 consists of 14 residues. Germline V CDR1 and CDR2: LNHDA, SQIVND (reference sequence). V lost 3 bases to trimming and J lost 0 bases, with 9 bases between them. CDR3 residues: CASSIGTSSYEQYF. For the CDR3, the DNA is TGTGCCAGTAGTATCGGGACTTCCTCCTACGAGCAGTACTTC.

The chain uses TRBV6-5 and TRBJ2-3; D is undetermined. Between the trimmed V and J ends, which lost 5 bases and 2 bases, there was a span of 8 bases. Germline V gene sequence: CDR1 MNHEY, CDR2 SVGAGI. The CDR3 spans 13 residues. CDR3: CASSGQYTDTQYF. The CDR3 coding sequence is TGTGCCAGCAGTGGTCAGTACACAGATACGCAGTATTTT.

This clonotype occurred many times. This chain connects TRBV29-1 to TRBJ2-1; 7 bases map to TRBD1. The CDR3 contains 14 residues. Germline values: CDR1 SQVTM, CDR2 ANQGSEA. V lost 5 bases, J lost 4 bases, and 8 bases stayed unmatched. The CDR3 DNA follows: TGCAGCGTTCAGGGGGACGGCCAGTACAATGAGCAGTTCTTC. Protein product: CSVQGDGQYNEQFF.